This T cell receptor beta chain was documented in a study of T cell responses to AZD1222 COVID-19 vaccine. General study points: Only a handful of AZD1222 recipients tested seropositive at baseline.

Worth noting for this clone: The antigen remains undetermined.

CDR3 size: 16 residues. CDR1 is SEHNR, CDR2 FQNEAQ, per germline (reference sequence). J gave up 2 bases and V 5 bases, and 7 bases lay outside the gene matches. Produced via immunoSEQ multiplex PCR; TCRdb's table is partial and in-frame only. The sample consists of tens of thousands of clones, 89% of them appearing once. This TCR derives from an adult who received the AZD1222 COVID-19 vaccine. Material: peripheral blood, obtained 28 days after the second AZD1222 dose. The V gene is TRBV7-9, the J gene TRBJ2-1; 9 bases map to TRBD2. The CDR3: CASSQSGGLPYNEQFF. DNA of the CDR3: TGTGCCAGCAGCCAAAGCGGGGGGCTCCCCTACAATGAGCAGTTCTTC.